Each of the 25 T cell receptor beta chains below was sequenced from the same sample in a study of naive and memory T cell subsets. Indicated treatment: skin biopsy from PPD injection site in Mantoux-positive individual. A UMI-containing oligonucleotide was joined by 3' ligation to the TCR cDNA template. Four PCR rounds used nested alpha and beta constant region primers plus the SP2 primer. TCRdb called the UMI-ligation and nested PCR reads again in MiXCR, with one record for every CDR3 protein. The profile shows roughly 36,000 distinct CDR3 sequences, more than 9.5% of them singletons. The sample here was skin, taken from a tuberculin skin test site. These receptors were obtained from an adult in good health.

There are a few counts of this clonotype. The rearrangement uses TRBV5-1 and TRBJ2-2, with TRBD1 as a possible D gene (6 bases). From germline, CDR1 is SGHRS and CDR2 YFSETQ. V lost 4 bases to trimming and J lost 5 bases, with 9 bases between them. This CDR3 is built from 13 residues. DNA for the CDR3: TGCGCCAGCAGCCCAGGGGATACCGGGGAGCTGTTTTTT. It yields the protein CASSPGDTGELFF.

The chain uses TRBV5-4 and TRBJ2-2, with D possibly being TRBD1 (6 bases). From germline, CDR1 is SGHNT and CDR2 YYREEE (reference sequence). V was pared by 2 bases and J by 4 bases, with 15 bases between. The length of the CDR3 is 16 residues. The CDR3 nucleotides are TGTGCCAGCAGCTTAACAGGGCGCCCGGGCACCGGGGAGCTGTTTTTT. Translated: CASSLTGRPGTGELFF.

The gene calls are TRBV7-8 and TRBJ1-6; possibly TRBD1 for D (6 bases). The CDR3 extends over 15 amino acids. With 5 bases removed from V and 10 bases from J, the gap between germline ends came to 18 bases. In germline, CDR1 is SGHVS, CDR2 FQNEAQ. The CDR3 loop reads CASSAETGHQSPLHF. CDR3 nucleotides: TGTGCCAGCAGCGCAGAGACGGGACACCAATCACCCCTCCACTTT.

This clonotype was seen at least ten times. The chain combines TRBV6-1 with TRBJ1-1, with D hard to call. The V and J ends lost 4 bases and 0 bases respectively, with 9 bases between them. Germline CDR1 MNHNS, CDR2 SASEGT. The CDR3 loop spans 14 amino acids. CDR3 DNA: TGTGCCAGCAGTGTGATGCCCATGAACACTGAAGCTTTCTTT. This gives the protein CASSVMPMNTEAFF.

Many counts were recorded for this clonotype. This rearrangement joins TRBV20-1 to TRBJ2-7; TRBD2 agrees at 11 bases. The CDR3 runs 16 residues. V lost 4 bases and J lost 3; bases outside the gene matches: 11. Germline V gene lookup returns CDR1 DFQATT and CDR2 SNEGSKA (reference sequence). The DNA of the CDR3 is TGCAGTGCTACGGACAGATGGCTAGCGGGAGGCTACGAGCAGTACTTC. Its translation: CSATDRWLAGGYEQYF.

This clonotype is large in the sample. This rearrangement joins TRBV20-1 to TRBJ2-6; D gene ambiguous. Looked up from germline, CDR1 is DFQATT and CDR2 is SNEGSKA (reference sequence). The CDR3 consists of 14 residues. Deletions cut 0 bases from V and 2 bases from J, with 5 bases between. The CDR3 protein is CSARDDTGANVLTF. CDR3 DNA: TGCAGTGCTAGAGATGATACTGGGGCCAACGTCCTGACTTTC.

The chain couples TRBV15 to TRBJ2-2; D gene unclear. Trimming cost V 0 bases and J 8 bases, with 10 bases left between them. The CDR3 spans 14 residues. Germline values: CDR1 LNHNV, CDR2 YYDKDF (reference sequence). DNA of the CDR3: TGTGCCACCAGCAGAGATCTCAATGCGGGGGAGCTGTTTTTT. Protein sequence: CATSRDLNAGELFF. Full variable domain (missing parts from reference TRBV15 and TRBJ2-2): DAMVIQNPRYQVTQFGKPVTLSCSQTLNHNVMYWYQQKSSQAPKLLFHYYDKDFNNEADTPDNFQSRRPNTSFCFLDIRSPGLGDTAMYLCATSRDLNAGELFFGEGSRLTVL.

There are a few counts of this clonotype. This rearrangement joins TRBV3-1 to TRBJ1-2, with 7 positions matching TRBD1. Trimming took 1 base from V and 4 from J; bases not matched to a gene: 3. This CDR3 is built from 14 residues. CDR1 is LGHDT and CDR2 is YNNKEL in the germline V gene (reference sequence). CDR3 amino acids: CASSQGRTGYGYTF. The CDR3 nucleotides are TGTGCCAGCAGCCAAGGTCGGACAGGCTATGGCTACACCTTC.

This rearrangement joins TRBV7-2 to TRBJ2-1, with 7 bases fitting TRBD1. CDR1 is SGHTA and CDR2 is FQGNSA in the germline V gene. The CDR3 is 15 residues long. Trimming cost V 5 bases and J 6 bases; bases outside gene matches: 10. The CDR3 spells CASSPGQVKGNEQFF. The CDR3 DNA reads TGTGCCAGCAGCCCTGGACAGGTAAAGGGCAATGAGCAGTTCTTC.

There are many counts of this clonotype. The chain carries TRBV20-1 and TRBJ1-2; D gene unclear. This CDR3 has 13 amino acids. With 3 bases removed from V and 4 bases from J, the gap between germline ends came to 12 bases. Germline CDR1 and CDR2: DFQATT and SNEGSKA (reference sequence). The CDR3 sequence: CSASAQDFYGYTF. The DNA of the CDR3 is TGCAGTGCTAGTGCCCAGGACTTCTATGGCTACACCTTC.

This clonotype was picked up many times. The CDR3 spells CSAVSGISTDTQYF. CDR3 nucleotides: TGCAGCGCCGTTAGCGGGATCAGCACAGATACGCAGTATTTT. The V and J genes are TRBV29-1 and TRBJ2-3; 8 bases align to TRBD2. The germline CDR1 and CDR2 sequences are SQVTM and ANQGSEA. The trim removed 7 bases at V and 0 bases at J, leaving 6 bases unmatched. CDR3 length: 14 amino acids.

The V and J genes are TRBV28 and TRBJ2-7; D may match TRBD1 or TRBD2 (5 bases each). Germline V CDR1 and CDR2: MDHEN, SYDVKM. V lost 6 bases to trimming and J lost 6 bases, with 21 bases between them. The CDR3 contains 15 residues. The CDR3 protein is CASSRTGTLATEQYF. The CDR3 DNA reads TGTGCCAGCAGCAGAACCGGGACCTTGGCTACCGAGCAGTACTTC.

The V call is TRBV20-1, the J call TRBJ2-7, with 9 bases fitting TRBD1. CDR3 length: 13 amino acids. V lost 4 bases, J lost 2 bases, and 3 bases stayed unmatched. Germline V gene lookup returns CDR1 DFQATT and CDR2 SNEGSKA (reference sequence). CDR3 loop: CSATGQGTYEQYF. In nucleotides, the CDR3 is TGCAGTGCTACGGGACAGGGAACCTACGAGCAGTACTTC.

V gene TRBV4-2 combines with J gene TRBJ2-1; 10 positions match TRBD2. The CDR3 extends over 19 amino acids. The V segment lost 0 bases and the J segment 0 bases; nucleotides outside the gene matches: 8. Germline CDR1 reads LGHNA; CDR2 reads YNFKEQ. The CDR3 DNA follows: TGTGCCAGCAGCCAAGAAGGTACTAGCGGGGCGAGCTCCTACAATGAGCAGTTCTTC. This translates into CASSQEGTSGASSYNEQFF.

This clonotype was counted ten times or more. Written as DNA, the CDR3 is TGCAGCGTTCAGACGGATGGAAACACCATATATTTT. Its translation: CSVQTDGNTIYF. The chain joins TRBV29-1 to TRBJ1-3; no firm D call. The CDR3 has 12 amino acids. Per the germline V gene, CDR1 is SQVTM and CDR2 is ANQGSEA. Trimming removed 5 bases from V and 3 bases from J, with 8 bases in between.

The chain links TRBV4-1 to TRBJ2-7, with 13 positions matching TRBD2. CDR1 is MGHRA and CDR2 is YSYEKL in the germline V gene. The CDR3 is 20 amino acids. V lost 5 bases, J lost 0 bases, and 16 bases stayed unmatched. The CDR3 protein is CASSGTGRGTSGVSSYEQYF. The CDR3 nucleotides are TGCGCCAGCAGCGGAACGGGACGAGGGACTAGCGGGGTAAGCTCCTACGAGCAGTACTTC.

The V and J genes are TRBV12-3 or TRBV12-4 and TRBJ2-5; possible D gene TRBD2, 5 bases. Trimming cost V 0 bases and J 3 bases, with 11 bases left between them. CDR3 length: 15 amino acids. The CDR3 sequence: CASSLAGAWKETQYF. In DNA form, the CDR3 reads TGTGCCAGCAGTTTAGCGGGAGCGTGGAAAGAGACCCAGTACTTC.

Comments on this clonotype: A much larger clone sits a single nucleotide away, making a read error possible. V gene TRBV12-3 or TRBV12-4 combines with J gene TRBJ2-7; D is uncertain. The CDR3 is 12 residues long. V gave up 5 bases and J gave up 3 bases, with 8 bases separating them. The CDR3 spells CASSQWGYEQYF. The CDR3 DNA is TGTGCCAGCAGTCAGTGGGGCTACGAGCAGTACTTC.

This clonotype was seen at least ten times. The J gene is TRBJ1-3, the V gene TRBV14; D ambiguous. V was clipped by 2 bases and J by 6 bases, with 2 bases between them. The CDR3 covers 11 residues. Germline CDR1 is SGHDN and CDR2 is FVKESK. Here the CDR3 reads CASSQTNTIYF. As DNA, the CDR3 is TGTGCCAGCAGCCAAACAAACACCATATATTTT.

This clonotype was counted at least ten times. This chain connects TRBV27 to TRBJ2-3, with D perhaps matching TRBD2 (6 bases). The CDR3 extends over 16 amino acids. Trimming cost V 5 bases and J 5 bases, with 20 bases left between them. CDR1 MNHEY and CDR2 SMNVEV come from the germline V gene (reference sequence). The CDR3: CASSPYGASGLDTQYF. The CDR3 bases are TGTGCCAGCAGTCCCTATGGGGCCTCGGGACTAGATACGCAGTATTTT.

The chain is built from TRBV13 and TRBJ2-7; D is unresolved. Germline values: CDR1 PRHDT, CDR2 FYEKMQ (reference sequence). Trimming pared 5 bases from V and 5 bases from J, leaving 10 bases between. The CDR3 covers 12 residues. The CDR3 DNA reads TGTGCCAGCAGCCGCTTGTATAACGAGCAGTACTTC. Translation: CASSRLYNEQYF.

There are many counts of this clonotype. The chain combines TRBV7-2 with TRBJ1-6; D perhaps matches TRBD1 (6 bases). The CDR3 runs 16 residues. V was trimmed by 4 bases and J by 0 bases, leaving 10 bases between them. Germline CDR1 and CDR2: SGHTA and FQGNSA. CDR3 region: CASSSRGSSYNSPLHF. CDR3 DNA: TGTGCCAGCAGCTCCAGGGGAAGCTCCTATAATTCACCCCTCCACTTT.

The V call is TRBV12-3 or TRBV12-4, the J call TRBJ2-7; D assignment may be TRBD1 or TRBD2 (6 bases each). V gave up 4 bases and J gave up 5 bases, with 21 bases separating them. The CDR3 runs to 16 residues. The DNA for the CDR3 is TGTGCCAGCAGTTCCTTCCTGGGGGGCGCGATGAACGAGCAGTACTTC. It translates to CASSSFLGGAMNEQYF.

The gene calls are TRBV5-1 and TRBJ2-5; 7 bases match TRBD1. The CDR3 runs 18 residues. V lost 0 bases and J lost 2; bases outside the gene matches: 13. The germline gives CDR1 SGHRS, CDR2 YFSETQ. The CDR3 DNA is TGCGCCAGCAGCTTGGCCGGGACAGCGTATAGTAATCAAGAGACCCAGTACTTC. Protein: CASSLAGTAYSNQETQYF. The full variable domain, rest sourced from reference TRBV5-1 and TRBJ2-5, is KAGVTQTPRYLIKTRGQQVTLSCSPISGHRSVSWYQQTPGQGLQFLFEYFSETQRNKGNFPGRFSGRQFSNSRSEMNVSTLELGDSALYLCASSLAGTAYSNQETQYFGPGTRLLVL.

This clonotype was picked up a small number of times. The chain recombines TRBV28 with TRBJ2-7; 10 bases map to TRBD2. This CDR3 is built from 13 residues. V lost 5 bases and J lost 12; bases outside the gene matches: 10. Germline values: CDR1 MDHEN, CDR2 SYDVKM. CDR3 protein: CASSPMTSGFLYF. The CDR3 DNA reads TGTGCCAGCAGTCCTATGACTAGCGGGTTCCTGTACTTC.